These 5 T cell receptor beta chains originate from one sample sequenced in a study of control samples from healthy donors and cancer patients. Only in-frame clones appear in the TCRdb table, and some are missing; sequencing was by immunoSEQ multiplex PCR. The repertoire holds roughly 70,000 clones, with less than 95% as singletons. The sample was blood. The receptor source for this set is a woman in her twenties or thirties in good health.

The chain is built from TRBV20-1 and TRBJ1-1; D is ambiguous. Germline CDR1 is DFQATT and CDR2 is SNEGSKA (reference sequence). The V and J ends lost 3 bases and 8 bases respectively, with 10 bases between them. There are 11 residues in the CDR3. The CDR3 sequence: CSASLGREAFF. The CDR3, as DNA: TGCAGTGCTAGTCTTGGCAGAGAAGCTTTCTTT.

The rearrangement joins TRBV2 to TRBJ2-3; D call uncertain. Germline V gives CDR1 SNHLY, CDR2 FYNNEI. The CDR3 has 17 residues. Trimming took 0 bases from V and 0 from J, leaving 13 bases between them. The CDR3 DNA reads as TGTGCCAGCAGTGAAGCGGTACGGGTCACTAGCACAGATACGCAGTATTTT. It is translated as CASSEAVRVTSTDTQYF. Complete variable domain (other parts from reference TRBV2 and TRBJ2-3): EPEVTQTPSHQVTQMGQEVILRCVPISNHLYFYWYRQILGQKVEFLVSFYNNEISEKSEIFDDQFSVERPDGSNFTLKIRSTKLEDSAMYFCASSEAVRVTSTDTQYFGPGTRLTVL.

V usage is TRBV6-4 and J usage is TRBJ2-1; 7 bases agree with TRBD1. There are 14 residues in the CDR3. Germline V lookup: CDR1 MRHNA, CDR2 SNTAGT. The V gene end was trimmed by 6 bases and the J gene end by 7 bases; junction bases not matched to a gene: 9. This CDR3 is CASSFTGEKNEQFF. As DNA, the CDR3 is TGTGCCAGCAGCTTCACAGGGGAGAAAAATGAGCAGTTCTTC.

This clone was seen once. The gene calls are TRBV19 and TRBJ2-4; D ambiguous. CDR1 is LNHDA, CDR2 SQIVND, per germline (reference sequence). The CDR3 is 16 amino acids. V was trimmed by 6 bases and J by 1 base, leaving 16 bases between them. The DNA for the CDR3 is TGTGCCAGTAGAAGATCTCAGGAGCCGGCCAAAAACATTCAGTACTTC. Residues: CASRRSQEPAKNIQYF.

The chain carries TRBV2 and TRBJ2-5; D is uncertain. The V gene lost 5 bases and the J gene lost 5 bases, with 12 bases spanning the gap. There are 13 residues in the CDR3. Looked up from germline, CDR1 is SNHLY and CDR2 is FYNNEI. The CDR3 DNA reads TGTGCCAGCAGTCCTGAAAGGATTGAGACCCAGTACTTC. Encoded protein: CASSPERIETQYF. Combining the CDR3 with reference TRBV2 and TRBJ2-5 gives the whole variable domain EPEVTQTPSHQVTQMGQEVILRCVPISNHLYFYWYRQILGQKVEFLVSFYNNEISEKSEIFDDQFSVERPDGSNFTLKIRSTKLEDSAMYFCASSPERIETQYFGPGTRLLVL.